This TCR beta chain is drawn from a study of CD8 T cells in ankylosing spondylitis. The table lists this clonotype with a few counts. The target antigen is unknown. General observations from the study: Characteristic of ankylosing spondylitis blood, it appeared, was a TCR beta motif comprising roughly eight highly homologous variants. Disease-linked clones proved CD8+ and comparatively uncommon in peripheral blood.

TCRdb redid the calling of the 5' RACE reads with MiXCR, one entry per CDR3 protein. In the table there are 380,000 or so distinct CDR3 sequences, 20% of which are singletons. Sequences were obtained from blood, either unsorted or a sorted T cell fraction (not recorded which). The sequence came from a male donor with ankylosing spondylitis or in good health (not recorded which).

The CDR3, as DNA: TGTGCCAGCAGTCCAGGGCCCTCCAGGGGAGGGCAGCCCCAGCATTTT. Residues: CASSPGPSRGGQPQHF. This sequence joins TRBV6-1 and TRBJ1-5; possibly TRBD1 for D (6 bases). V lost 5 bases and J lost 7, with 21 bases in between. The length of the CDR3 is 16 residues. CDR1 and CDR2 from the germline V gene are MNHNS and SASEGT.